The sequence of this T cell receptor (beta chain) was determined in a study of a mutant IDH1 vaccine in newly diagnosed glioma (dated by TCRdb to 2020 to 2022). About the investigation overall: Vaccination began 4-6 weeks after radiotherapy alone, or alongside temozolomide cycles in the chemotherapy-containing groups. Of the 25 to 40 treated patients, roughly 60% were male and about 38% were female, and the mean age was roughly 38 years. Prior to enrollment, patients had been given standard therapy consisting of radiotherapy alone, temozolomide alone, or radiochemotherapy with temozolomide, with the combination given to most patients. Visit V12 was the week-35 safety follow-up and visit V13 was the week-47 end of study. Six visits were used for peripheral blood collection: V03 (baseline), V05, V07, V10, V12 and V13. Longitudinal TCRB deep sequencing was performed for roughly 27 treated patients wherever samples were available for exploratory analyses. Overall study results and their limits: Selection of PBMC samples for TCRB deep sequencing was based on availability. It was noted by the authors that analyses of patient blood samples could not be reproduced owing to sample limitations. Pseudoprogression seemed to be unrelated to changes in the top peripheral T cell clonotypes found by TCRB sequencing. Immune responses induced by the vaccine were seen in 93.3% of patients across multiple MHC alleles.

Read against the paper, the sample's time point label means: week 47, end of study. Every vaccine dose consisted of 300 ug of a 20-mer mutant IDH1 peptide in Montanide, administered subcutaneously together with topical imiquimod. Eight vaccinations were administered to patients in weeks 1, 3, 5, 7, 11, 15, 19 and 23, corresponding to visits V03 through V10. The donors had newly diagnosed IDH1-mutant astrocytomas of WHO grade 3 or 4 that showed loss of nuclear ATRX. The samples were drawn from NOA16, a multicentre, single-arm, open-label phase I trial in Germany that tested a mutant IDH1 peptide vaccine in humans for the first time. Genomic DNA for TCRB sequencing was extracted from EDTA blood using the DNeasy Blood and Tissue Kit. The receptor library was made with the immunoSEQ multiplex PCR assay. Rearranged TCR beta chain sequences were amplified with the hsTCRB Kit following the manufacturer's protocol. Sequencing of TCRB libraries was carried out on an Illumina MiSeq. Per the original workflow: Demultiplexing, trimming and gene mapping were performed with the kit vendor's proprietary platform. Drawn from immuneACCESS, this table holds only the in-frame rearrangements with V and J called that TCRdb kept. Clones are partly lost; checked studies trace under half to an unresolved V gene and leave the rest unexplained. V and J calls and clone size are those listed in that table; D and trimming were worked out from the DNA. This sample is represented by 60,000 to 65,000 clones; roughly 87% of them were singletons. The ten biggest clones cover 3.5% to 4.5% of the sample.

For this clone: Its antigen has not been determined. One end of the junction varies from germline; a read error may be responsible. This sample includes further DNA sequences coding for the same CDR3.

From the germline V gene (reference sequence), CDR1 is SEHNR and CDR2 is FQNEAQ. The CDR3 runs 13 amino acids, cysteine and phenylalanine included. The CDR3 DNA has 39 bases and is translated from base 1. The source material was PBMCs, sampled from a glioma patient whose treatment included an IDH1 peptide vaccine. The TCR sequence derives from a man under 40 with glioma. In this chain, TRBV7-9 is recombined with TRBJ1-1, with TRBD1 as a weak D call on 6 bases. The nucleotide sequence reads as follows: TGTGCCAGCAACGTGGGGGGCGGCACTGAGGCTTTCTTT. Translated, this gives CASNVGGGTEAFF.